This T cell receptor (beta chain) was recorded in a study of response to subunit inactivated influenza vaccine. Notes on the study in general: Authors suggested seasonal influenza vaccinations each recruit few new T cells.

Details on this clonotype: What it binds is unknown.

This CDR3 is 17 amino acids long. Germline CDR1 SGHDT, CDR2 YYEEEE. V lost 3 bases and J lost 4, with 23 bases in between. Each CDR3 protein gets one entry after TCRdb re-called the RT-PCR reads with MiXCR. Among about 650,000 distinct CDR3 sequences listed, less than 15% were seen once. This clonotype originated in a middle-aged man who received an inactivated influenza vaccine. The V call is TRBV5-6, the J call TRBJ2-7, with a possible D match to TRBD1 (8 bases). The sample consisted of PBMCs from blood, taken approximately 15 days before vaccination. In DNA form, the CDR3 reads TGTGCCAGCAGCTGGGACCGGGACAGGTCGGGAGGTTACGAGCAGTACTTC. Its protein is CASSWDRDRSGGYEQYF.